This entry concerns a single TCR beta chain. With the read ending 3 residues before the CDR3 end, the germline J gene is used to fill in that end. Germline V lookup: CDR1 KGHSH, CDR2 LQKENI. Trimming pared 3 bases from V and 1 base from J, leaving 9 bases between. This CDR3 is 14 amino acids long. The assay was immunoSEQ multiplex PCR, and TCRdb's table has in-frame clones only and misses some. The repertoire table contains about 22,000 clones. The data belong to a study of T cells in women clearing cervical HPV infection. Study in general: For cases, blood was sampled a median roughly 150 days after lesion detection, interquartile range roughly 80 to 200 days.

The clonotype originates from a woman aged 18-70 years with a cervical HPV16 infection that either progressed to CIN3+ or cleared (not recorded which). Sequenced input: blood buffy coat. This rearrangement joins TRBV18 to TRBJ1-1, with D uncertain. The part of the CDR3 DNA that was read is TGTGCCAGCTCACCGACGGCTAGGAACACTGAA. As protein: CASSPTARNTE. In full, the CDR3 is CASSPTARNTEAFF.